One TCR beta chain is described in this entry. Authors' analysis steps: Estimates of nucleated cell counts were drawn from the amplification of reference gene primers. Assay used: immunoSEQ multiplex PCR; TCRdb lists only in-frame clones, some missing. V and J calls and clone size come straight from that table; D and trimming were deduced from the DNA. The sample yields 120,000 to 150,000 clones, roughly 80% seen once. These data come from a study of blood T cell repertoires in COVID-19. Study context: PBMCs, B-cell-depleted T cells, or T cells provided the cDNA or gDNA that made up the material.

Trimming pared 6 bases from V and 7 bases from J, leaving 12 bases between. This CDR3 has 12 amino acids. Per the germline V gene, CDR1 is MDHEN and CDR2 is SYDVKM. Sequences were obtained from peripheral blood. The chain combines TRBV28 with TRBJ1-2; possibly TRBD1 for D (5 bases). The TCR sequence derives from a human donor in a cohort sampled during active COVID-19. This CDR3 is CASRAGGGGYTF. Written as DNA, the CDR3 is TGTGCCAGCAGGGCGGGGGGAGGTGGCTACACCTTC.